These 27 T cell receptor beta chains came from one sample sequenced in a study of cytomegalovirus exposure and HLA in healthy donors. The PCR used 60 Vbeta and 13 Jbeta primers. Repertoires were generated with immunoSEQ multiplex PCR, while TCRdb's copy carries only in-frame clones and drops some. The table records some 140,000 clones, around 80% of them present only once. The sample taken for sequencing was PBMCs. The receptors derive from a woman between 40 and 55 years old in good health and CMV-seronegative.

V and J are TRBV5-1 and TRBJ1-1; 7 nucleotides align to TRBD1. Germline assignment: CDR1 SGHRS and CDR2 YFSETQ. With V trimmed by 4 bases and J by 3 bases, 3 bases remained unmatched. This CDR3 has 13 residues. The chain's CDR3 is CASSPGQDTEAFF. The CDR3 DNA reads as TGCGCCAGCAGCCCCGGACAGGACACTGAAGCTTTCTTT.

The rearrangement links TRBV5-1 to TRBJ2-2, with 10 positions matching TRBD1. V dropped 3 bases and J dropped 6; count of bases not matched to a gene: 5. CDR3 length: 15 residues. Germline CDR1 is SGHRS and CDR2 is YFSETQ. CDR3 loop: CASSYRQGAAGELFF. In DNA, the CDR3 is TGCGCCAGCAGCTACAGACAGGGGGCCGCCGGGGAGCTGTTTTTT.

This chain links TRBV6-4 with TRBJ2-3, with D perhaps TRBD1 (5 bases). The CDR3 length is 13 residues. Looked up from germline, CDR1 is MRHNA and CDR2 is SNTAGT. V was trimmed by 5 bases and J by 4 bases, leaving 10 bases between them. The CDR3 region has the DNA TGTGCCAGCAGTACACAGGAATCAGATACGCAGTATTTT. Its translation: CASSTQESDTQYF.

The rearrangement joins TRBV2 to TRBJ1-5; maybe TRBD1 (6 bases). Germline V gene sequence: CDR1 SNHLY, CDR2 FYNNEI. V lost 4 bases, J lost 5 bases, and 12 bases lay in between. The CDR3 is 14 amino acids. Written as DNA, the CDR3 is TGTGCCAGCAGTGTGGGACACTTTTATCAGCCCCAGCATTTT. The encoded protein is CASSVGHFYQPQHF. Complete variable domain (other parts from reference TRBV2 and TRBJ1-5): EPEVTQTPSHQVTQMGQEVILRCVPISNHLYFYWYRQILGQKVEFLVSFYNNEISEKSEIFDDQFSVERPDGSNFTLKIRSTKLEDSAMYFCASSVGHFYQPQHFGDGTRLSIL.

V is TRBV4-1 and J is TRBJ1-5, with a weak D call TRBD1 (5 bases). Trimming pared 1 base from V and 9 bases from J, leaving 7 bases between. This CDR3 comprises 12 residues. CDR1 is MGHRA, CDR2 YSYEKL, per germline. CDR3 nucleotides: TGCGCCAGCAGCCAAGTGGGGGGGCCCCAGCATTTT. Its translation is CASSQVGGPQHF.

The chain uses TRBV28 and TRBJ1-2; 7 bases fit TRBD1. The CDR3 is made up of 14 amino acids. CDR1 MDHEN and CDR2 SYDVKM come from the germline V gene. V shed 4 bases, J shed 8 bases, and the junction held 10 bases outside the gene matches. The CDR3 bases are TGTGCCAGCAGTTCCCTCGGACAGGCGAGGGGCTACACCTTC. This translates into CASSSLGQARGYTF.

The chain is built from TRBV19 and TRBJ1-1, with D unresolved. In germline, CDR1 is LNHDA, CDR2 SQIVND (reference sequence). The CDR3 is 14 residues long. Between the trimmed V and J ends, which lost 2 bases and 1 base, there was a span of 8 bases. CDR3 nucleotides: TGTGCCAGTAGTATACAGCCGGGGAACACTGAAGCTTTCTTT. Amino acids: CASSIQPGNTEAFF.

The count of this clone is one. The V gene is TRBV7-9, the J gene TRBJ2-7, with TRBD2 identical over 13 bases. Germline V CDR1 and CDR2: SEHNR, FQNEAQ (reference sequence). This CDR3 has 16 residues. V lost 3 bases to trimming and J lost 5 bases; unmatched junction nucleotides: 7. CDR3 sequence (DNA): TGTGCCAGCAGCTTTCTAGGACTAGCGGGGGTCAACGAGCAGTACTTC. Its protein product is CASSFLGLAGVNEQYF.

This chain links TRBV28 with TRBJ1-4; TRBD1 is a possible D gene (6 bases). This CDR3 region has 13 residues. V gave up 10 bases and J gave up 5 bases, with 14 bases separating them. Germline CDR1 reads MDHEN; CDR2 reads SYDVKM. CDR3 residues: CAIKGGANEKLFF. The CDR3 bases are TGTGCCATCAAAGGGGGAGCGAATGAAAAACTGTTTTTT.

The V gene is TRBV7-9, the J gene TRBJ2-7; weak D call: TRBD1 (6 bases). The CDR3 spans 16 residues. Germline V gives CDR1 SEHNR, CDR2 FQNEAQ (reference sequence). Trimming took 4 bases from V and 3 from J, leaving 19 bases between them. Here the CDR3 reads CASSWRTRVGGYEQYF. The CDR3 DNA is TGTGCCAGCAGCTGGCGAACCAGGGTAGGGGGCTACGAGCAGTACTTC.

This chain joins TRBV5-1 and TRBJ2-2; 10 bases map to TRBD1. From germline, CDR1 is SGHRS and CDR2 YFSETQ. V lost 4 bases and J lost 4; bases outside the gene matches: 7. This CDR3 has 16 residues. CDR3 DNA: TGCGCCAGCAGCGCCCGGGACAGGGGTTCCACCGGGGAGCTGTTTTTT. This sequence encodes CASSARDRGSTGELFF.

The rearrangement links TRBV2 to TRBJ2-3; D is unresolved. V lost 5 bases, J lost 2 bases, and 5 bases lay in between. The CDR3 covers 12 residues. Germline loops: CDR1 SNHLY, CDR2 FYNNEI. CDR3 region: CASSRNTDTQYF. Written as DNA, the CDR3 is TGTGCCAGCAGTCGTAACACAGATACGCAGTATTTT. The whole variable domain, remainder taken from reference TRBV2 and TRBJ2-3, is EPEVTQTPSHQVTQMGQEVILRCVPISNHLYFYWYRQILGQKVEFLVSFYNNEISEKSEIFDDQFSVERPDGSNFTLKIRSTKLEDSAMYFCASSRNTDTQYFGPGTRLTVL.

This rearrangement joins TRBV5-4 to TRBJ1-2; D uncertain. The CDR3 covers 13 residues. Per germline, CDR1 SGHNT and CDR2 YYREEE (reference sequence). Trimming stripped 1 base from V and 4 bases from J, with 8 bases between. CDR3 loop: CASSLSTLYGYTF. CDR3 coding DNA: TGTGCCAGCAGCTTGAGCACTCTCTATGGCTACACCTTC.

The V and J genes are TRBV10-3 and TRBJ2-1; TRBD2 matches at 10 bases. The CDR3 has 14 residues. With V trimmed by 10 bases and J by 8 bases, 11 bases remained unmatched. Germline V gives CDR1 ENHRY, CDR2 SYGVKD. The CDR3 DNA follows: TGTGCCAGCCTACCTAGCGGGAGAACGGATGAGCAGTTCTTC. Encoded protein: CASLPSGRTDEQFF.

The CDR3, as DNA: TGTGCCAGCAGTGAAAAGTCAGTTTTGACCTCTAGCGGGGGGAGAGATACGCAGTATTTT. Translated: CASSEKSVLTSSGGRDTQYF. The gene calls are TRBV2 and TRBJ2-3, with TRBD2 matching over 11 bases. The CDR3 runs to 20 residues. J was trimmed by 5 bases and V by 2 bases; bases with no gene match: 18. CDR1 SNHLY and CDR2 FYNNEI come from the germline V gene.

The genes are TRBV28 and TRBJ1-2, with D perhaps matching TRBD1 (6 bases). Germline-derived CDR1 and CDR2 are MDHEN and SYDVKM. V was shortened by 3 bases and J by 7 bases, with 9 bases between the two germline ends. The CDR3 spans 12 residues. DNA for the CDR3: TGTGCCAGCAGTTTGGACAGATTTGGCTACACCTTC. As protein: CASSLDRFGYTF.

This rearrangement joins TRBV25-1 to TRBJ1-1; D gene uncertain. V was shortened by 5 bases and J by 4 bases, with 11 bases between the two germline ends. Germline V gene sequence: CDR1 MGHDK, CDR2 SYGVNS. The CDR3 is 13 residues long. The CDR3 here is CASSHPGLTEAFF. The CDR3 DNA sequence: TGTGCCAGCAGTCATCCAGGACTCACTGAAGCTTTCTTT.

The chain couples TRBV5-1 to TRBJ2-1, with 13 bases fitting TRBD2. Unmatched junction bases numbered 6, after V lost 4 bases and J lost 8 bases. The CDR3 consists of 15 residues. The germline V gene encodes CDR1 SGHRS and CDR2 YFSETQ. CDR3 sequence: CASSRTSGSGDEQFF. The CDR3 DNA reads TGCGCCAGCAGCCGGACTAGCGGGAGTGGAGATGAGCAGTTCTTC.

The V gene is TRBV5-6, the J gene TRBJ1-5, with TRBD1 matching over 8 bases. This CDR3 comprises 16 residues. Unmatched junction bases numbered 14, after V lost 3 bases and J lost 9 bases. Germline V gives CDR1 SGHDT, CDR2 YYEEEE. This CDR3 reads CASSSTSDRAGRPQHF. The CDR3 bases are TGTGCCAGCAGCTCAACATCGGACAGGGCGGGCCGGCCCCAGCATTTT. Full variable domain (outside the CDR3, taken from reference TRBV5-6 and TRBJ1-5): DAGVTQSPTHLIKTRGQQVTLRCSPKSGHDTVSWYQQALGQGPQFIFQYYEEEERQRGNFPDRFSGHQFPNYSSELNVNALLLGDSALYLCASSSTSDRAGRPQHFGDGTRLSIL.

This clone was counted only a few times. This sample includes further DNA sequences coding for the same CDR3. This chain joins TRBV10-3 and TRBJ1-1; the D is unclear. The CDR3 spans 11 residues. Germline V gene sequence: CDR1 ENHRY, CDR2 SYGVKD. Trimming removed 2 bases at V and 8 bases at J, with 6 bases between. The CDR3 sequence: CAISEGREAFF. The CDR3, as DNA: TGTGCCATCAGTGAGGGCAGGGAAGCTTTCTTT.

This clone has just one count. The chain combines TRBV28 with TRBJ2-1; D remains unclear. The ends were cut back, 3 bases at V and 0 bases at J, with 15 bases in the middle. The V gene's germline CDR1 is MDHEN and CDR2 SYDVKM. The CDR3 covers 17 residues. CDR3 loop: CASSFRLKKHSYNEQFF. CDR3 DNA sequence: TGTGCCAGCAGTTTCCGTTTGAAAAAACACTCCTACAATGAGCAGTTCTTC. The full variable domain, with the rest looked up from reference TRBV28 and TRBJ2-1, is DVKVTQSSRYLVKRTGEKVFLECVQDMDHENMFWYRQDPGLGLRLIYFSYDVKMKEKGDIPEGYSVSREKKERFSLILESASTNQTSMYLCASSFRLKKHSYNEQFFGPGTRLTVL.

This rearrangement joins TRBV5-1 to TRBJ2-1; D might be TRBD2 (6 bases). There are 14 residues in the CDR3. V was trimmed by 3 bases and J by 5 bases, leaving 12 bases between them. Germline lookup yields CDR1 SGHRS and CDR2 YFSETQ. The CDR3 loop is CASSSGAINNEQFF. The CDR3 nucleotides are TGCGCCAGCAGCTCGGGAGCCATTAACAATGAGCAGTTCTTC.

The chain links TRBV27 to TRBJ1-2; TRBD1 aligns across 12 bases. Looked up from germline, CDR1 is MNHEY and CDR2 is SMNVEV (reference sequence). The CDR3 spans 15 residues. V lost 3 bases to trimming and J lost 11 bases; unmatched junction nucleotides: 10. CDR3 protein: CASSLEGQGAGLYTF. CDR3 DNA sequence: TGTGCCAGCAGTTTGGAGGGACAGGGGGCTGGATTGTACACCTTC.

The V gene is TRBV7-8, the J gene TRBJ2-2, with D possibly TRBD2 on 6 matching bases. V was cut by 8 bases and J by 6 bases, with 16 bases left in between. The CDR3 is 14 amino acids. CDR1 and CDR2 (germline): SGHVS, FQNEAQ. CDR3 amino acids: CASGGGGRSGELFF. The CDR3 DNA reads TGTGCCAGCGGCGGAGGAGGGCGATCCGGGGAGCTGTTTTTT.

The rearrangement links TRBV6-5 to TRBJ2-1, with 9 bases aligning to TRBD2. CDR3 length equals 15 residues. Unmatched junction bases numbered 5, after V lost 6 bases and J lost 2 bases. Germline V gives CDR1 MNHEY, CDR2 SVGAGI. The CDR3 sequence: CASSLSGGTYNEQFF. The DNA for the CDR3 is TGTGCCAGCAGCCTGAGCGGGGGGACCTACAATGAGCAGTTCTTC.

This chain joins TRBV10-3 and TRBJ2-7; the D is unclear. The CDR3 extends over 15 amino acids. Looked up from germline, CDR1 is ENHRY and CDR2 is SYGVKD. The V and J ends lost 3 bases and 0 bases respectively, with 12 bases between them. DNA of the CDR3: TGTGCCATCAGTGAAGTCAACAGATACTCCTACGAGCAGTACTTC. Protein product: CAISEVNRYSYEQYF.

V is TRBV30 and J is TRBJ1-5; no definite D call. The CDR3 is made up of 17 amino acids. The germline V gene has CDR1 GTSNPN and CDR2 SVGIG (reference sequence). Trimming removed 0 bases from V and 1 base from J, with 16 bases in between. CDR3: CAWSVRDSKRSNQPQHF. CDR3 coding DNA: TGTGCCTGGAGTGTACGGGATAGCAAACGAAGCAATCAGCCCCAGCATTTT.